This T cell receptor (beta chain) comes out of a study of T cell responses to AZD1222 COVID-19 vaccine. Profiling relied on immunoSEQ multiplex PCR, and the TCRdb table lists in-frame clones only, not all of them. The sample carries 150,000 or so clones, over 85% recorded once. Study findings and constraints: Spike-specific TCR repertoires showed rising breadth and depth after two AZD1222 doses. There were mostly white British donors and more females than males, and clonal diversity was possibly underestimated. No repertoire was sampled before or during the peak T cell response, only after it.

Germline CDR1 reads LNHDA; CDR2 reads SQIVND (reference sequence). The germline V and J ends were trimmed by 6 bases and 7 bases, with 21 bases remaining between them. The CDR3 is 15 residues long. A remark on this clone: Its antigen is unidentified.

Sequencing used peripheral blood, obtained on day 0 of AZD1222 vaccination. The TCR was taken from an adult in good health. This chain joins TRBV19 and TRBJ1-2; perhaps TRBD1 as D (5 bases). Here the CDR3 reads CASRTIGGNRGGYTF. CDR3 DNA sequence: TGTGCCAGTAGAACCATCGGGGGTAATAGGGGTGGCTACACCTTC.